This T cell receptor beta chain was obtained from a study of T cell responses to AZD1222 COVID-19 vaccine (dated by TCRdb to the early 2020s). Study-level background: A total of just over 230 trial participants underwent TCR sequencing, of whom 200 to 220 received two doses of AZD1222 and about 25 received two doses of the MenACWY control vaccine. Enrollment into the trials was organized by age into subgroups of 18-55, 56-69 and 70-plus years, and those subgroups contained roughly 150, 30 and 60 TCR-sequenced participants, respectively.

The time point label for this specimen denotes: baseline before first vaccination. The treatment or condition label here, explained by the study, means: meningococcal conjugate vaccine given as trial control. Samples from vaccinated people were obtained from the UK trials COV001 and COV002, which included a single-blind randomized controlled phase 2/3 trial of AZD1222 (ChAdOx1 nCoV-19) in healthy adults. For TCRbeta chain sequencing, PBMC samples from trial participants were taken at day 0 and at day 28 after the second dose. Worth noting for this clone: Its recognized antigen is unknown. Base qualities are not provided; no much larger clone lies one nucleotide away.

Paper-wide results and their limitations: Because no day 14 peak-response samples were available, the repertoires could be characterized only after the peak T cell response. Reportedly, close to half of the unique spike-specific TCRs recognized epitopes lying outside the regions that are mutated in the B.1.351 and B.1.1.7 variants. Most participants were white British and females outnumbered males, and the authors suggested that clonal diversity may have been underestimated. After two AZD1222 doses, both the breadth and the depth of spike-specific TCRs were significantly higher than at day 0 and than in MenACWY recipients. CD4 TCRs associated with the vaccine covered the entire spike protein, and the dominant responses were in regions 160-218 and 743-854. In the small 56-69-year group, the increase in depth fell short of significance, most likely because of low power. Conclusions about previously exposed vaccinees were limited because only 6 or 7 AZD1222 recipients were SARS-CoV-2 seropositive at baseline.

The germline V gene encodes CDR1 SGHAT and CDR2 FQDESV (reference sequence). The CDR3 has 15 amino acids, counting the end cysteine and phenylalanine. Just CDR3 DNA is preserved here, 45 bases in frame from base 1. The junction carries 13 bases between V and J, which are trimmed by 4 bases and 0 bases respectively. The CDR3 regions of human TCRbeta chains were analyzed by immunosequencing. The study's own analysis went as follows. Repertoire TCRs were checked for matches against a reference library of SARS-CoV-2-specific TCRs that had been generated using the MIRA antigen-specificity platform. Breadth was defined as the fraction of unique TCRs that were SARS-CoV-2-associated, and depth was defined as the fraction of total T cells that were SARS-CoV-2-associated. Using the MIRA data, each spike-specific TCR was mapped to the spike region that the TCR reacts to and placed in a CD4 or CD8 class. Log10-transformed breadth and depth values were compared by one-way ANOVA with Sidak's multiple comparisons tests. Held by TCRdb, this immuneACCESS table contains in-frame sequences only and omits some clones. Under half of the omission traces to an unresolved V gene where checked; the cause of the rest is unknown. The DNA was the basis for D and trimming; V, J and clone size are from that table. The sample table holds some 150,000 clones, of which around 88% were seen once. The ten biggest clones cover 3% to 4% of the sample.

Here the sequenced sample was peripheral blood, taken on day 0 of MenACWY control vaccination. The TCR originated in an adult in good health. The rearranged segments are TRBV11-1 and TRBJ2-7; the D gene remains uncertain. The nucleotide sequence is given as TGTGCCAGCAGCTCCCCGGGCAGTTACTCCTACGAGCAGTACTTC. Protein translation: CASSSPGSYSYEQYF.